Described below is a single T cell receptor beta chain sequence and its context. Germline loops: CDR1 MNHNS, CDR2 SASEGT. The CDR3 has 16 residues. V lost 0 bases to trimming and J lost 7 bases; unmatched junction nucleotides: 9. TCRdb passed the 5' RACE reads through MiXCR, listing each CDR3 protein once. The sample lists 170,000 or so distinct CDR3 sequences, around a third occurring once. These data come from a study of T-cell memory formation after mild COVID-19. Study context: TCR clusters mostly belonged to single donors.

The J gene is TRBJ2-4, the V gene TRBV6-1; 7 nucleotides match TRBD1. This TCR came from an adult woman who had mild COVID-19 (a few samples of this study predate the infection). Cell type and time point are not known. The sequenced sample consisted of PBMCs or a T cell subset sorted from them (not recorded which). The CDR3 loop reads CASSEAGTEPWNIQYF. In nucleotides, the CDR3 is TGTGCCAGCAGTGAAGCTGGGACAGAACCTTGGAACATTCAGTACTTC.